This entry lists 29 T cell receptor beta chains sequenced from one sample in a study of blood T cell repertoires in COVID-19. Clones were read by immunoSEQ multiplex PCR, and TCRdb kept only the in-frame ones, dropping some. The sample includes 200,000 to 250,000 clones, approximately 78% of them seen just once. Specimen: PBMCs or T cells enriched from blood (not recorded which). The receptor set was obtained from a middle-aged man who had recovered from COVID-19.

This clone was observed a few times. This chain joins TRBV30 and TRBJ1-2; maybe TRBD1 (6 bases). Per the germline V gene, CDR1 is GTSNPN and CDR2 is SVGIG (reference sequence). V lost 1 base and J 0 bases, leaving 12 bases between the germline ends. The CDR3 length is 15 residues. CDR3 in DNA: TGTGCCTGGAGTGCGCCGGACAGAGCTAACTATGGCTACACCTTC. This sequence encodes CAWSAPDRANYGYTF.

This clone came up once. V and J are TRBV18 and TRBJ2-7; D may be TRBD1 (6 bases). CDR1 and CDR2 (germline): KGHSH, LQKENI. V dropped 8 bases and J dropped 6 bases, with 23 bases sitting between them. The length of the CDR3 is 15 residues. For the CDR3, the DNA is TGTGCCAGCCGAAGGGCAGGGGACAAAGAGGGCGAGCAGTACTTC. Its protein product is CASRRAGDKEGEQYF. Full variable domain (remainder filled in from reference TRBV18 and TRBJ2-7): NAGVMQNPRHLVRRRGQEARLRCSPMKGHSHVYWYRQLPEEGLKFMVYLQKENIIDESGMPKERFSAEFPKEGPSILRIQQVVRGDSAAYFCASRRAGDKEGEQYFGPGTRLTVT.

The V and J genes are TRBV11-2 and TRBJ2-7; 7 bases align to TRBD2. Germline V gene sequence: CDR1 SGHAT, CDR2 FQNNGV. V shed 3 bases and J 2 bases; nucleotides not matched to a gene: 1. The CDR3 runs to 13 residues. The CDR3 region is CASSLAGAYEQYF. DNA for the CDR3: TGTGCCAGCAGCTTGGCGGGAGCCTACGAGCAGTACTTC.

This chain links TRBV25-1 with TRBJ1-2; TRBD1 matches 9 bases. The germline V gene encodes CDR1 MGHDK and CDR2 SYGVNS. The CDR3 runs 13 residues. Trimming cost V 10 bases and J 7 bases; bases outside gene matches: 10. This CDR3 reads CATSYRGLSGYTF. CDR3 sequence (DNA): TGTGCCACGTCTTACAGGGGGCTGAGTGGCTACACCTTC.

This clone was found a few times. This chain uses TRBV7-3 with TRBJ1-2; D may be TRBD1 (5 bases). V gave up 0 bases and J gave up 8 bases, with 13 bases separating them. Germline V gives CDR1 SGHTA, CDR2 FQGTGA. The CDR3 has 14 amino acids. The CDR3 loop reads CASSLTGGIGGYTF. The CDR3 coding sequence is TGTGCCAGCAGCTTAACGGGGGGAATTGGAGGCTACACCTTC.

J is TRBJ2-3 and V is TRBV9; 7 positions agree with TRBD2. With V trimmed by 3 bases and J by 1 base, 11 bases remained unmatched. The V gene's germline CDR1 is SGDLS and CDR2 YYNGEE. The CDR3 totals 17 residues. CDR3 sequence (DNA): TGTGCCAGCAGCGATCCCCTCTGGGGGAGGGGCACAGATACGCAGTATTTT. Its protein product is CASSDPLWGRGTDTQYF.

The sample holds a few counts of this clone. The rearrangement links TRBV3-1 (or the pseudogene TRBV3-2) to TRBJ1-1, with a tentative D call TRBD1 (6 bases). V lost 4 bases and J 8 bases, leaving 14 bases between the germline ends. This CDR3 is 13 amino acids long. Germline CDR1 is LGHDT and CDR2 is YNNKEL (reference sequence). The CDR3 loop is CASSLPGTTEAFF. The CDR3 region has the DNA TGTGCCAGCAGCCTCCCCGGGACAACCGAAGCTTTCTTT.

The CDR3 DNA sequence: TGTGCCAGCAGCTTCGCGGCAGTACCTCATTTGGTGGATCAGCCCCAGCATTTT. Translating it yields CASSFAAVPHLVDQPQHF. The chain links TRBV7-8 to TRBJ1-5, with D uncertain. Trimming took off 3 bases at V and 5 bases at J, with 23 bases between the two ends. The CDR3 runs 18 residues. Per the germline V gene, CDR1 is SGHVS and CDR2 is FQNEAQ.

V gene TRBV19 combines with J gene TRBJ2-7; TRBD2 agrees at 8 bases. Germline V gives CDR1 LNHDA, CDR2 SQIVND (reference sequence). The V and J ends lost 5 bases and 0 bases, in that order; junction bases with no gene match: 6. The CDR3 is 15 residues long. The CDR3, as DNA: TGTGCCAGTAGTGTCTTAGCGGGGAGCTCCTACGAGCAGTACTTC. It translates to CASSVLAGSSYEQYF.

This clone was seen once. In DNA, the CDR3 is TGTGCCAGCAGCCAGATCCGAACTAGCGGGGGGGACTACAATGAGCAGTTCTTC. This codes for CASSQIRTSGGDYNEQFF. The chain has TRBV4-2 and TRBJ2-1, with 13 nucleotides matching TRBD2. Germline loops: CDR1 LGHNA, CDR2 YNFKEQ. Trimming at V came to 3 bases and at J to 3 bases, leaving 8 bases not matched to a gene. The CDR3 runs 18 residues.

The rearrangement links TRBV3-1 (or the pseudogene TRBV3-2) to TRBJ1-2; 7 positions agree with TRBD1. The CDR3 extends over 16 amino acids. Germline CDR1 LGHDT, CDR2 YNNKEL (reference sequence). The V gene end was trimmed by 4 bases and the J gene end by 2 bases; junction bases not matched to a gene: 10. In nucleotides, the CDR3 is TGTGCCAGCAGCCCAAGTCCAGGGGGAGGAAACTATGGCTACACCTTC. Translating it yields CASSPSPGGGNYGYTF.

The V gene is TRBV29-1, the J gene TRBJ1-1; D might be TRBD1 (5 bases). This CDR3 spans 13 amino acids. The V end was cut by 7 bases, the J end by 5 bases, with 17 bases between. The germline gives CDR1 SQVTM, CDR2 ANQGSEA. This CDR3 reads CSANAGRGTEAFF. As DNA, the CDR3 is TGCAGCGCCAATGCAGGGAGGGGAACTGAAGCTTTCTTT.

This clone is a singleton in its sample. This rearrangement joins TRBV7-9 to TRBJ2-6, with 8 bases that match TRBD1. The CDR3 is made up of 19 amino acids. The V gene's germline CDR1 is SEHNR and CDR2 FQNEAQ (reference sequence). The junction had 12 bases not matched to a gene; V was cut back by 5 bases and J by 0 bases. The CDR3 DNA sequence: TGTGCCAGCAGCCCCCGACGACAGGGGATTAGCTCTGGGGCCAACGTCCTGACTTTC. Translation gives CASSPRRQGISSGANVLTF.

This clone is a singleton in its sample. DNA of the CDR3: TGTGCAAGTCGCTTAGAGGGGGAGCAGTACTTC. Protein product: CASRLEGEQYF. The chain carries TRBV12-2 and TRBJ2-7; the DNA was not compared with TRBD1, the D call given in the table. TRBV12-2 is deemed a pseudogene. The CDR3 runs to 11 residues.

This rearrangement joins TRBV27 to TRBJ2-2; TRBD2 agrees at 12 bases. This CDR3 is built from 17 residues. The J segment lost 3 bases and the V segment lost 5 bases, leaving 7 bases of the junction unmatched. The germline V gene encodes CDR1 MNHEY and CDR2 SMNVEV (reference sequence). The CDR3 DNA is TGTGCCAGCAGTACCGGGACTAGCGGGTCGCACACCGGGGAGCTGTTTTTT. Its protein product is CASSTGTSGSHTGELFF.

The genes are TRBV30 and TRBJ1-1; 7 positions agree with TRBD1. V gave up 6 bases and J gave up 0 bases; unmatched junction bases: 10. This CDR3 comprises 15 residues. Per germline, CDR1 GTSNPN and CDR2 SVGIG (reference sequence). DNA of the CDR3: TGTGCCTGTAATCCGGGACAGATAATGAACACTGAAGCTTTCTTT. This encodes CACNPGQIMNTEAFF.

The CDR3 is CASRHSASSNQPQHF. The DNA of the CDR3 is TGTGCCAGCCGTCACAGTGCTTCGAGCAATCAGCCCCAGCATTTT. J is TRBJ1-5 and V is TRBV7-2; D unclear. V was shortened by 8 bases and J by 1 base, with 15 bases between the two germline ends. The CDR3 loop spans 15 amino acids. Germline CDR1 SGHTA, CDR2 FQGNSA.

J is TRBJ1-2 and V is TRBV2, with D perhaps matching TRBD1 (5 bases). The germline V gene has CDR1 SNHLY and CDR2 FYNNEI. The V and J ends lost 6 bases and 0 bases respectively, with 14 bases between them. This CDR3 is built from 15 residues. CDR3 region: CASSTDRTPNYGYTF. CDR3 nucleotides: TGTGCCAGCAGCACCGACAGAACACCTAACTATGGCTACACCTTC.

The chain uses TRBV9 and TRBJ1-4; 8 nucleotides agree with TRBD1. The CDR3 contains 18 residues. CDR1 is SGDLS, CDR2 YYNGEE, per germline. V was pared by 4 bases and J by 10 bases, with 21 bases of the junction left unmatched. This CDR3 is CASSPDPGTGLRGRKLFF. For the CDR3, the DNA is TGTGCCAGCAGCCCAGACCCCGGGACAGGCCTCCGGGGACGAAAACTGTTTTTT.

This clone was counted only a few times. A read error may produce the germline difference seen at one junction end. As DNA, the CDR3 is TGTGCCAGCAGATTAGGACAGTGGGATGGCTACACCTTC. Amino acids: CASRLGQWDGYTF. The rearrangement links TRBV7-9 to TRBJ1-2; TRBD1 might be the D (6 bases). This CDR3 comprises 13 residues. Germline lookup yields CDR1 SEHNR and CDR2 FQNEAQ (reference sequence). Looking up the rest from reference TRBV7-9 and TRBJ1-2 gives the full variable domain: DTGVSQNPRHKITKRGQNVTFRCDPISEHNRLYWYRQTLGQGPEFLTYFQNEAQLEKSRLLSDRFSAERPKGSFSTLEIQRTEQGDSAMYLCASRLGQWDGYTFGSGTRLTVV.

The chain joins TRBV29-1 to TRBJ1-2; TRBD1 matches 10 bases. CDR1 and CDR2 (germline): SQVTM, ANQGSEA. The CDR3 covers 13 residues. V dropped 4 bases and J dropped 3; count of bases not matched to a gene: 2. CDR3 loop: CSVVGQGDYGYTF. The CDR3 coding sequence is TGCAGCGTTGTCGGACAGGGGGACTATGGCTACACCTTC.

The rearrangement joins TRBV18 to TRBJ2-7; 9 nucleotides line up with TRBD2. CDR3 length equals 14 residues. The V gene end was trimmed by 8 bases and the J gene end by 2 bases; junction bases not matched to a gene: 7. Germline V CDR1 and CDR2: KGHSH, LQKENI. CDR3 region: CASRGGLAAYEQYF. CDR3 DNA: TGTGCCAGCCGAGGGGGACTAGCAGCCTACGAGCAGTACTTC.

CDR3 residues: CASSFEQPGQGGGTEAFF. For the CDR3, the DNA is TGTGCCAGCAGCTTCGAACAGCCGGGACAGGGAGGGGGCACTGAAGCTTTCTTT. The chain joins TRBV5-4 to TRBJ1-1, with 9 nucleotides matching TRBD1. The trim removed 2 bases at V and 4 bases at J, leaving 15 bases unmatched. Germline lookup yields CDR1 SGHNT and CDR2 YYREEE (reference sequence). The CDR3 contains 18 residues.

The rearrangement uses TRBV4-1 and TRBJ2-7; TRBD2 matches 7 bases. V lost 1 base to trimming and J lost 3 bases; unmatched junction nucleotides: 6. CDR1 is MGHRA and CDR2 is YSYEKL in the germline V gene. There are 15 residues in the CDR3. In DNA, the CDR3 is TGCGCCAGCAGCCAAGTACCTAGCGGAGACTACGAGCAGTACTTC. The encoded protein is CASSQVPSGDYEQYF.

This clone showed up just once. J is TRBJ1-5 and V is TRBV6-5; tentative D call: TRBD1 (6 bases). V shed 8 bases and J shed 8 bases, with 19 bases lying between them. CDR3 length equals 14 residues. CDR1 MNHEY and CDR2 SVGAGI come from the germline V gene. The CDR3 sequence is CASANPRQAKPQHF. The CDR3 coding sequence is TGTGCCAGCGCCAATCCTCGACAGGCGAAGCCCCAGCATTTT.

The chain uses TRBV7-9 and TRBJ2-7, with 10 bases matching TRBD2. V gave up 5 bases and J gave up 2 bases; unmatched junction bases: 6. Germline V gene data show CDR1 as SEHNR and CDR2 as FQNEAQ (reference sequence). The length of the CDR3 is 15 residues. CDR3 DNA: TGTGCCAGCAGCCCCCGTGGGACTAGCGCCTACGAGCAGTACTTC. Translation: CASSPRGTSAYEQYF.

The chain employs TRBV18 and TRBJ1-4, with 9 bases identical to TRBD1. The CDR3 is 13 residues long. J gave up 6 bases and V 6 bases, and 2 bases lay outside the gene matches. Germline V gene data show CDR1 as KGHSH and CDR2 as LQKENI. The CDR3 loop reads CASSRDRDEKLFF. DNA of the CDR3: TGTGCCAGCTCCCGGGACAGGGATGAAAAACTGTTTTTT. Supplemented by reference TRBV18 and TRBJ1-4, the full variable domain reads NAGVMQNPRHLVRRRGQEARLRCSPMKGHSHVYWYRQLPEEGLKFMVYLQKENIIDESGMPKERFSAEFPKEGPSILRIQQVVRGDSAAYFCASSRDRDEKLFFGSGTQLSVL.

The chain couples TRBV5-1 to TRBJ1-2; possible D gene TRBD1, 5 bases. From germline, CDR1 is SGHRS and CDR2 YFSETQ. V lost 0 bases to trimming and J lost 6 bases, with 9 bases between them. The CDR3 is 13 residues long. The CDR3 DNA follows: TGCGCCAGCAGCTTGGTGGGGGGAGATGGCTACACCTTC. Protein product: CASSLVGGDGYTF.

The rearrangement joins TRBV7-2 to TRBJ2-5; 7 nucleotides line up with TRBD2. The CDR3 sequence is 14 residues long. Trimming at V came to 3 bases and at J to 3 bases, leaving 4 bases not matched to a gene. The germline V gene encodes CDR1 SGHTA and CDR2 FQGNSA. CDR3 DNA: TGTGCCAGCAGCTTGTCCAGCGGGAAAGAGACCCAGTACTTC. Protein: CASSLSSGKETQYF.